A single sample gave rise to the 11 T cell receptor beta chains below, sequenced in a study of blood T cell repertoires in COVID-19 (dated by TCRdb to the early 2020s). The library was built by means of the immunoSEQ multiplex PCR assay. In TCRdb, the immuneACCESS table is reduced to in-frame sequences with V and J assigned. These tables do not hold every clone; where another copy was compared, an unresolved V gene accounts for under half, and the others remain unexplained. The table for this sample lists more than 100,000 clones; approximately 81% of them were counted only once. The ten largest clonotypes hold approximately 12% of the sample. The sample consisted of peripheral blood. The receptors here all came from a woman in her 30s who had recovered from COVID-19.

This chain links TRBV7-3 with TRBJ2-1, with TRBD2 identical over 11 bases. Germline CDR1 reads SGHTA; CDR2 reads FQGTGA. V dropped 0 bases and J dropped 9; count of bases not matched to a gene: 13. This CDR3 is built from 18 residues. CDR3 sequence reads: CASSLTKTSGTGRGEQFF. For the CDR3, the DNA is TGTGCCAGCAGCTTAACGAAGACTAGCGGGACCGGTAGGGGTGAGCAGTTCTTC.

The J gene is TRBJ1-1, the V gene TRBV2, with 8 bases matching TRBD1. Trimming took 6 bases from V and 6 from J; bases not matched to a gene: 12. This CDR3 region has 15 residues. CDR1 is SNHLY and CDR2 is FYNNEI in the germline V gene. The CDR3 reads CASSMNPGQGAEAFF. The DNA of the CDR3 is TGTGCCAGCAGCATGAACCCAGGACAGGGCGCTGAAGCTTTCTTT. The full variable domain, completed using reference TRBV2 and TRBJ1-1, is EPEVTQTPSHQVTQMGQEVILRCVPISNHLYFYWYRQILGQKVEFLVSFYNNEISEKSEIFDDQFSVERPDGSNFTLKIRSTKLEDSAMYFCASSMNPGQGAEAFFGQGTRLTVV.

This chain connects TRBV6-1 to TRBJ2-7, with 8 bases matching TRBD2. V shed 3 bases and J 4 bases; nucleotides not matched to a gene: 8. CDR1 and CDR2 (germline): MNHNS, SASEGT. The CDR3 covers 15 residues. CDR3 DNA sequence: TGTGCCAGCAGTGAGTGGTTAGCGGGGCTATACGAGCAGTACTTC. Translated: CASSEWLAGLYEQYF.

The chain uses TRBV6-1 and TRBJ2-1, with 9 nucleotides matching TRBD2. Germline trimming cut 2 bases from V and 0 bases from J; bases unmatched to any gene: 11. This CDR3 is built from 19 residues. Germline V lookup: CDR1 MNHNS, CDR2 SASEGT. The CDR3 spells CASSERASGATSSYNEQFF. The CDR3 coding sequence is TGTGCCAGCAGTGAACGGGCTAGCGGGGCTACGAGCTCCTACAATGAGCAGTTCTTC.

V is TRBV11-2 and J is TRBJ2-5; 14 bases line up with TRBD2. Germline CDR1 is SGHAT and CDR2 is FQNNGV. The CDR3 extends over 15 amino acids. With 6 bases clipped from V and 4 bases from J, the junction kept 4 bases outside the gene matches. In DNA, the CDR3 is TGTGCCAGCAGGCGACTAGCGGGGGGGGTAGAGACCCAGTACTTC. This encodes CASRRLAGGVETQYF. The whole variable domain, remainder taken from reference TRBV11-2 and TRBJ2-5, is EAGVAQSPRYKIIEKRQSVAFWCNPISGHATLYWYQQILGQGPKLLIQFQNNGVVDDSQLPKDRFSAERLKGVDSTLKIQPAKLEDSAVYLCASRRLAGGVETQYFGPGTRLLVL.

Here the CDR3 DNA reads TGCAGCGCACCGCTAACAGGGGACTCTGGCTATGGCTACACCTTC. Its protein product is CSAPLTGDSGYGYTF. The V call is TRBV29-1, the J call TRBJ1-2; TRBD1 matches at 7 bases. Germline CDR1 reads SQVTM; CDR2 reads ANQGSEA. Trimming took 7 bases from V and 4 from J; bases not matched to a gene: 15. This CDR3 has 15 residues.

This clone is medium-sized within its sample. V and J are TRBV9 and TRBJ2-3, with D possibly TRBD2 on 7 matching bases. Looked up from germline, CDR1 is SGDLS and CDR2 is YYNGEE. The CDR3 runs 16 residues. V lost 3 bases and J lost 0, with 14 bases in between. The CDR3 DNA follows: TGTGCCAGCAGCGCTCAAGGGGGGGCTAGCACAGATACGCAGTATTTT. This translates into CASSAQGGASTDTQYF.

This chain connects TRBV10-1 to TRBJ2-3; 13 nucleotides line up with TRBD2. This CDR3 comprises 14 residues. J gave up 5 bases and V 4 bases, and 0 bases lay outside the gene matches. Germline CDR1 reads WNHNN; CDR2 reads SYGVQD (reference sequence). The CDR3 DNA sequence: TGCGCCAGCAGTGGACTAGCGGGGGGAGATACGCAGTATTTT. It codes for CASSGLAGGDTQYF.

The chain couples TRBV6-5 to TRBJ1-1; D is unclear. Per the germline V gene, CDR1 is MNHEY and CDR2 is SVGAGI. Trimming removed 6 bases from V and 2 bases from J, with 10 bases in between. CDR3 size: 13 residues. The CDR3 DNA sequence: TGTGCCAGCAGCTTAAACAGTAACACTGAAGCTTTCTTT. The encoded protein is CASSLNSNTEAFF.

The chain couples TRBV27 to TRBJ1-4; perhaps TRBD1 as D (5 bases). V lost 6 bases and J lost 5, with 13 bases in between. CDR1 MNHEY and CDR2 SMNVEV come from the germline V gene (reference sequence). The CDR3 consists of 14 residues. The CDR3 DNA follows: TGTGCCAGCAGGCAGGGTGGAACGAATGAAAAACTGTTTTTT. Protein sequence: CASRQGGTNEKLFF.

This clone has just a few counts. This chain links TRBV5-1 with TRBJ2-7, with a weak D call TRBD2 (6 bases). Trimming stripped 4 bases from V and 3 bases from J, with 14 bases between. In germline, CDR1 is SGHRS, CDR2 YFSETQ. The CDR3 is 14 residues long. This chain's CDR3 is CASSTGGTGYEQYF. DNA for the CDR3: TGCGCCAGCAGCACCGGGGGAACAGGCTACGAGCAGTACTTC.